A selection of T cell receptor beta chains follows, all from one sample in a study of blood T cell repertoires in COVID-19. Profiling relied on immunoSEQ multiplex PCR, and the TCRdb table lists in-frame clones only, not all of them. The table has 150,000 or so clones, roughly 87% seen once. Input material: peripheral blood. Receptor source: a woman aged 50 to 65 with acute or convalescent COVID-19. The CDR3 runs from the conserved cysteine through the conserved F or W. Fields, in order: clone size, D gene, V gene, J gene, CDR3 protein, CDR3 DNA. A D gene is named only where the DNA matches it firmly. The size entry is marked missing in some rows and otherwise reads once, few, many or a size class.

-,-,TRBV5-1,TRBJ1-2,CASSRGTAYGYTF,TGCGCCAGCAGCAGGGGGACGGCTTATGGCTACACCTTC
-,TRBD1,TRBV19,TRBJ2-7,CASSIVQGGEQYF,TGTGCCAGTAGTATAGTACAGGGGGGCGAGCAGTACTTC
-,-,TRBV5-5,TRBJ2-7,CASSLEGGNYEQYF,TGTGCCAGCAGCTTGGAGGGGGGGAACTACGAGCAGTACTTC
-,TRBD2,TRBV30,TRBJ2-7,CAWTGGGHEQYF,TGTGCCTGGACCGGGGGGGGACACGAGCAGTACTTC
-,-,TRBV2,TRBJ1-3,CASSENPTDSGNTIYF,TGTGCCAGCAGTGAAAACCCGACAGACTCTGGAAACACCATATATTTT
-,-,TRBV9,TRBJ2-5,CASSVAVQFKETQYF,TGTGCCAGCAGCGTAGCGGTACAGTTTAAAGAGACCCAGTACTTC
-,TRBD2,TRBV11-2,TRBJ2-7,CASSSQAGNSYEQYF,TGTGCCAGCAGCTCCCAAGCGGGAAACTCCTACGAGCAGTACTTC
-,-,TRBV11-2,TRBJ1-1,CASSSHPRGGFGEAFF,TGTGCCAGCAGCTCACACCCTCGCGGGGGATTCGGCGAAGCTTTCTTT
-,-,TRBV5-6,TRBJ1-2,CASSFDTGYYGYTF,TGTGCCAGCAGCTTTGACACGGGATATTATGGCTACACCTTC
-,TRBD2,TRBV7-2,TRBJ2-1,CASSSSGWYYNEQFF,TGTGCCAGCAGCTCTAGCGGTTGGTACTACAATGAGCAGTTCTTC
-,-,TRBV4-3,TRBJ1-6,CASSQDGQGGNSPLHF,TGCGCCAGCAGCCAAGACGGGCAGGGAGGCAATTCACCCCTCCACTTT
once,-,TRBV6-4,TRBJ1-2,CASSDRQGSYGYTF,TGTGCCAGCAGTGACAGGCAGGGCAGCTATGGCTACACCTTC
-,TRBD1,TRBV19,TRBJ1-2,CASSARDRAYGYTF,TGTGCCAGTAGCGCCCGGGACAGAGCCTATGGCTACACCTTC
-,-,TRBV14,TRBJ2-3,CASSQGAGTDTQYF,TGTGCCAGCAGCCAAGGAGCGGGCACAGATACGCAGTATTTT
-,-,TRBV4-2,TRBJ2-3,CASSPGTDTQYF,TGTGCCAGCAGCCCGGGCACAGATACGCAGTATTTT
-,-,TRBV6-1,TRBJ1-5,CASSEGHRNQPQHF,TGTGCCAGCAGTGAAGGTCACAGAAATCAGCCCCAGCATTTT
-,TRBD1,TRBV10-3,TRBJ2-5,CAISELGTGDETQYF,TGTGCCATCAGTGAGCTAGGGACAGGGGATGAGACCCAGTACTTC
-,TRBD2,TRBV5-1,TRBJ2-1,CASSLPLAGGDEQFF,TGCGCCAGCAGCTTACCCTTAGCGGGAGGGGATGAGCAGTTCTTC
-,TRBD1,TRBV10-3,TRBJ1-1,CATGTGVLNTEAFF,TGTGCCACCGGGACAGGGGTCTTGAACACTGAAGCTTTCTTT
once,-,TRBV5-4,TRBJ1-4,CASSPADDEKLFF,TGTGCCAGCAGCCCGGCGGATGATGAAAAACTGTTTTTT
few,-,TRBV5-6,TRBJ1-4,CASSWEQELNEKLFF,TGTGCCAGCAGCTGGGAACAGGAGTTAAATGAAAAACTGTTTTTT
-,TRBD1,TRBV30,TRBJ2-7,CAWSVQGAYEQYF,TGTGCCTGGAGTGTACAGGGGGCCTACGAGCAGTACTTC
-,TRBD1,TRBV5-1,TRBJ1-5,CASSWTGDSNQPQHF,TGCGCCAGCAGCTGGACAGGGGATAGCAATCAGCCCCAGCATTTT
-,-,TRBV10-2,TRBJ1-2,CASSGGHVYGYTF,TGCGCCAGCAGTGGGGGACACGTCTATGGCTACACCTTC
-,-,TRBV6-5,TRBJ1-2,CASSAPGYGYTF,TGTGCCAGCAGCGCCCCAGGGTATGGCTACACCTTC
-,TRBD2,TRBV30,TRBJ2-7,CAWSWASGRVEQYF,TGTGCCTGGAGTTGGGCCAGCGGGAGGGTTGAGCAGTACTTC
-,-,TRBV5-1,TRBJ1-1,CASSLGLKSNTEAFF,TGCGCCAGCAGCTTGGGACTAAAGAGTAACACTGAAGCTTTCTTT
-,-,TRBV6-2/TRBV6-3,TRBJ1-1,CASSYSGENTEAFF,TGTGCCAGCAGTTACTCCGGGGAGAACACTGAAGCTTTCTTT
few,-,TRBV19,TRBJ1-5,CASTPEQLNQPQHF,TGTGCCAGTACCCCGGAACAGCTCAATCAGCCCCAGCATTTT
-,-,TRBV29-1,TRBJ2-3,CSVGQAGDTQYF,TGCAGCGTTGGCCAGGCTGGAGATACGCAGTATTTT
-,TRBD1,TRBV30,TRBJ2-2,CAWRRQGETGELFF,TGTGCCTGGAGGAGGCAGGGGGAGACCGGGGAGCTGTTTTTT
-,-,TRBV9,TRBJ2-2,CASSVGATGELFF,TGTGCCAGCAGCGTTGGGGCGACCGGGGAGCTGTTTTTT
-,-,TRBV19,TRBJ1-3,CASSTLTGVTSGNTIYF,TGTGCCAGTAGTACGCTTACGGGGGTAACGTCGGGAAACACCATATATTTT
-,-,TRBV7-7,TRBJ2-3,CASSLELAGLHLDTQYF,TGTGCCAGCAGCTTAGAACTGGCGGGGCTCCATCTGGATACGCAGTATTTT
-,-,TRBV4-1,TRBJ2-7,CASSQLSGSPSYEQYF,TGCGCCAGCAGCCAACTAAGCGGAAGCCCCTCCTACGAGCAGTACTTC
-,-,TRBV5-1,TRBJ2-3,CASSLDGGTSTDTQYF,TGCGCCAGCAGCTTGGATGGCGGAACTAGCACAGATACGCAGTATTTT
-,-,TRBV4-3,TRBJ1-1,CASSQARGLTEAFF,TGCGCCAGCAGCCAAGCCAGGGGTCTCACTGAAGCTTTCTTT
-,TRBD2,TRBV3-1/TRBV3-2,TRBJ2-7,CASSQGSGRDEQYF,TGTGCCAGCAGCCAAGGGTCAGGGAGGGACGAGCAGTACTTC
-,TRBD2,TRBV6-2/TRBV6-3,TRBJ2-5,CASSYLPSGDQETQYF,TGTGCCAGCAGTTACTTGCCTAGCGGAGACCAAGAGACCCAGTACTTC
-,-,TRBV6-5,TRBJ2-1,CASRPSVYNEQFF,TGTGCCAGCCGCCCTAGCGTCTACAATGAGCAGTTCTTC
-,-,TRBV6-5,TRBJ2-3,CASTTRDTQYF,TGTGCCAGCACCACTCGGGATACGCAGTATTTT
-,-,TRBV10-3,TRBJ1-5,CAISEQGNQPQHF,TGTGCCATCAGTGAGCAGGGGAATCAGCCCCAGCATTTT
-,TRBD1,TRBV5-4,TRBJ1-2,CASSSQRQGARGYTF,TGTGCCAGCAGCTCCCAAAGACAGGGGGCCAGGGGCTACACCTTC
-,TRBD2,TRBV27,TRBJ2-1,CASSKTSGSIPFTNEQFF,TGTGCCAGCAGCAAGACTAGCGGGAGTATACCCTTTACAAATGAGCAGTTCTTC
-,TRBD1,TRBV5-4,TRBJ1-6,CASSLGQGKSPLHF,TGTGCCAGCAGTCTCGGACAGGGTAAATCACCCCTCCACTTT
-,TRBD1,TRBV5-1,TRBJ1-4,CASSSLGTGEEKLFF,TGCGCCAGCAGCTCTCTCGGGACAGGGGAGGAAAAACTGTTTTTT